The 9 T cell receptor beta chains in this list originate from one sample, sequenced in a study of blood T cell repertoires in COVID-19 (dated by TCRdb to the early 2020s). To prepare the library, the immunoSEQ multiplex PCR assay was applied. TCRdb carries this immuneACCESS record with in-frame sequences only. Its versions omit some clonotypes, under half of them owing to an unresolved V gene in the studies checked, with the rest unexplained. Present in this sample are approximately 160,000 clones, more than 70% of which were seen just once. The biggest ten clones account for 3.6% of the sample. The sequencing sample was made of PBMCs or T cells enriched from blood (not recorded which). All receptors come from a woman between 45 and 65 years old in a cohort exposed to, infected with or recovered from COVID-19 (not recorded which).

This clone was seen once. The genes are TRBV19 and TRBJ1-5; 9 nucleotides line up with TRBD1. V was clipped by 3 bases and J by 7 bases; unmatched bases: 7. CDR1 is LNHDA and CDR2 is SQIVND in the germline V gene (reference sequence). The CDR3 length is 15 residues. In DNA, the CDR3 is TGTGCCAGTAGTATTGAGAGGACAGGGGAACAGCCCCAGCATTTT. Amino acids: CASSIERTGEQPQHF. Variable domain in full (rest from reference TRBV19 and TRBJ1-5): DGGITQSPKYLFRKEGQNVTLSCEQNLNHDAMYWYRQDPGQGLRLIYYSQIVNDFQKGDIAEGYSVSREKKESFPLTVTSAQKNPTAFYLCASSIERTGEQPQHFGDGTRLSIL.

This clone was observed a single time. The sample contains more than one DNA sequence encoding this CDR3. The genes are TRBV5-1 and TRBJ1-5, with a possible D match to TRBD1 (5 bases). The CDR3 contains 15 residues. Trimming took off 0 bases at V and 1 base at J, with 8 bases between the two ends. Per the germline V gene, CDR1 is SGHRS and CDR2 is YFSETQ. The CDR3 here is CASSLDAGSNQPQHF. The DNA of the CDR3 is TGCGCCAGCAGCTTGGATGCAGGGAGCAATCAGCCCCAGCATTTT.

This clone has only a few counts. This chain's CDR3 is CASSRRDKPYEQYF. The CDR3 DNA reads TGTGCCAGCAGCCGCCGGGACAAACCCTACGAGCAGTACTTC. This sequence joins TRBV7-2 and TRBJ2-7; TRBD1 is a possible D gene (6 bases). Germline V gene sequence: CDR1 SGHTA, CDR2 FQGNSA. The CDR3 sequence is 14 residues long. V gave up 5 bases and J gave up 2 bases, with 13 bases separating them.

The chain employs TRBV2 and TRBJ1-5; 7 bases line up with TRBD1. There are 11 residues in the CDR3. With 6 bases clipped from V and 12 bases from J, the junction kept 5 bases outside the gene matches. The germline CDR1 and CDR2 sequences are SNHLY and FYNNEI. CDR3 bases: TGTGCCAGCAGGCGGGACAGCCTCCAGCATTTT. Translation gives CASRRDSLQHF.

The chain is built from TRBV2 and TRBJ1-4, with a possible D match to TRBD1 (6 bases). Germline CDR1 and CDR2: SNHLY and FYNNEI. With 6 bases removed from V and 5 bases from J, the gap between germline ends came to 13 bases. This CDR3 region has 14 residues. The DNA of the CDR3 is TGTGCCAGCAGAGATGACAGGAAAAATGAAAAACTGTTTTTT. It yields the protein CASRDDRKNEKLFF.

This clone was observed a handful of times. The V call is TRBV24-1, the J call TRBJ1-5; D is perhaps TRBD1 (5 bases). With 2 bases removed from V and 8 bases from J, the gap between germline ends came to 12 bases. CDR1 and CDR2 (germline): KGHDR, SFDVKD. The CDR3 is made up of 14 amino acids. The CDR3 protein is CATSDSGHWEPQHF. DNA for the CDR3: TGTGCCACCAGTGATTCCGGACATTGGGAGCCCCAGCATTTT.

This chain links TRBV5-1 with TRBJ1-6, with TRBD1 as a possible D gene (6 bases). CDR3 size: 15 residues. Germline V CDR1 and CDR2: SGHRS, YFSETQ. V was cut by 6 bases and J by 0 bases, with 10 bases left in between. CDR3 protein: CASKLDSSYNSPLHF. The CDR3 nucleotides are TGCGCCAGCAAACTGGACAGCTCCTATAATTCACCCCTCCACTTT.

V usage is TRBV7-6 and J usage is TRBJ2-1; 9 bases map to TRBD1. V lost 5 bases, J lost 5 bases, and 7 bases stayed unmatched. Germline CDR1 and CDR2: SGHVS and FNYEAQ. The CDR3 has 15 residues. CDR3 loop: CASSRPGTGNNEQFF. CDR3 coding DNA: TGTGCCAGCAGCCGTCCCGGGACAGGGAACAATGAGCAGTTCTTC.

The chain has TRBV11-2 and TRBJ1-5; no definite D call. The ends were cut back, 1 base at V and 0 bases at J, with 4 bases in the middle. This CDR3 contains 14 residues. Germline CDR1 SGHAT, CDR2 FQNNGV. The DNA for the CDR3 is TGTGCCAGCAGCTTAGGCAGTAGCAATCAGCCCCAGCATTTT. It is translated as CASSLGSSNQPQHF.